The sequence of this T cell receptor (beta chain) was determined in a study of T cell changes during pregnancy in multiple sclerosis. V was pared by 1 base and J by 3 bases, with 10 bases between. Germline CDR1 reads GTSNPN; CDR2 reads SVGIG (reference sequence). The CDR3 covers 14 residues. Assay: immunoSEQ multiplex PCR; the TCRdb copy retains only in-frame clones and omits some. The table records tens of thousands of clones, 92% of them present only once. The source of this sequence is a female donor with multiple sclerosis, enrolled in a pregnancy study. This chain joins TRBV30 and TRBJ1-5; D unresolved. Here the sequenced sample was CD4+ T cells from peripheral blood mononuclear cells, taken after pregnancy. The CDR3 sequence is CAWSGPATNQPQHF. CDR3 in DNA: TGTGCCTGGAGTGGGCCAGCGACCAATCAGCCCCAGCATTTT. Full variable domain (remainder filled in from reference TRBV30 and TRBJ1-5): SQTIHQWPATLVQPVGSPLSLECTVEGTSNPNLYWYRQAAGRGLQLLFYSVGIGQISSEVPQNLSASRPQDRQFILSSKKLLLSDSGFYLCAWSGPATNQPQHFGDGTRLSIL.